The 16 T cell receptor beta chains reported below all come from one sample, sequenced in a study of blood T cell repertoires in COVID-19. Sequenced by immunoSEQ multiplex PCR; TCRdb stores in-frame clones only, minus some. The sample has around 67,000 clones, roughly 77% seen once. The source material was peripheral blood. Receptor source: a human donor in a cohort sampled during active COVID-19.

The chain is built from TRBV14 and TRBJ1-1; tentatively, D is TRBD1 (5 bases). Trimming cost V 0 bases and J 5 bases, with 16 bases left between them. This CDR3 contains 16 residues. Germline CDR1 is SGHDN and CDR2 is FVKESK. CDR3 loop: CASSQDLGGLVTEAFF. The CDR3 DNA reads TGTGCCAGCAGCCAAGATCTTGGGGGGTTGGTTACTGAAGCTTTCTTT.

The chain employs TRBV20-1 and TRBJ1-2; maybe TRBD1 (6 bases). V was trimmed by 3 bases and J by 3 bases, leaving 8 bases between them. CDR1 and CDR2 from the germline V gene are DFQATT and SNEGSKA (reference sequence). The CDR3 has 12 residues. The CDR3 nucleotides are TGCAGTGCTAGTCCAGGGGACTATGGCTACACCTTC. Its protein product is CSASPGDYGYTF.

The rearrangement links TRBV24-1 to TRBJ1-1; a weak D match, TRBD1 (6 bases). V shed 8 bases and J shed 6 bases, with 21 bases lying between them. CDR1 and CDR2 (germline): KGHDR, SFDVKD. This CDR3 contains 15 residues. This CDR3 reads CATNPGARVVAEAFF. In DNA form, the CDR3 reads TGTGCCACCAATCCAGGGGCAAGGGTCGTAGCTGAAGCTTTCTTT.

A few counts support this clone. The CDR3 is CASSYYGGSSYNEQFF. The CDR3 DNA sequence: TGTGCCAGCAGCTACTATGGGGGGAGCTCCTACAATGAGCAGTTCTTC. J is TRBJ2-1 and V is TRBV5-4; D perhaps matches TRBD2 (6 bases). V was cut by 3 bases and J by 0 bases, with 13 bases left in between. CDR1 SGHNT and CDR2 YYREEE come from the germline V gene (reference sequence). The CDR3 length is 16 residues.

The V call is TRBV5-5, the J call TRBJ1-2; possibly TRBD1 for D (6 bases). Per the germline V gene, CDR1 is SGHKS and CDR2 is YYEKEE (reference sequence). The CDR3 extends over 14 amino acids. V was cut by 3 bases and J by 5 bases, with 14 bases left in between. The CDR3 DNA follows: TGTGCCAGCAGCTCACTACAGGGCTGGTATGGCTACACCTTC. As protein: CASSSLQGWYGYTF. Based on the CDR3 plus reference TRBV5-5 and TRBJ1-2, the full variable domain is DAGVTQSPTHLIKTRGQQVTLRCSPISGHKSVSWYQQVLGQGPQFIFQYYEKEERGRGNFPDRFSARQFPNYSSELNVNALLLGDSALYLCASSSLQGWYGYTFGSGTRLTVV.

CDR3 sequence: CAWSTGDSNEQYF. CDR3 nucleotides: TGTGCCTGGAGTACCGGCGACTCGAACGAGCAGTACTTC. This rearrangement joins TRBV30 to TRBJ2-7, with D unresolved. Germline V gene sequence: CDR1 GTSNPN, CDR2 SVGIG (reference sequence). The germline V and J ends were trimmed by 2 bases and 5 bases, with 13 bases remaining between them. The CDR3 covers 13 residues.

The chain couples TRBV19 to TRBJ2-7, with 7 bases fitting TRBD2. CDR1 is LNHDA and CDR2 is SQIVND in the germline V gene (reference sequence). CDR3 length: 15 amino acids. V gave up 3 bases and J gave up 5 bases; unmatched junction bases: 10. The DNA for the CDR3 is TGTGCCAGTAGTATCGGTGGCGGGAGTTCCCACGAGCAGTACTTC. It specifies CASSIGGGSSHEQYF.

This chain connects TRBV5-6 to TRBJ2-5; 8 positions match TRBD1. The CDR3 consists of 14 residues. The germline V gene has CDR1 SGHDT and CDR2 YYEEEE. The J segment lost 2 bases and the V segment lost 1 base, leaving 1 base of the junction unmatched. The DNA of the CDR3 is TGTGCCAGCAGCTTGACAGGGGGTCAAGAGACCCAGTACTTC. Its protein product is CASSLTGGQETQYF.

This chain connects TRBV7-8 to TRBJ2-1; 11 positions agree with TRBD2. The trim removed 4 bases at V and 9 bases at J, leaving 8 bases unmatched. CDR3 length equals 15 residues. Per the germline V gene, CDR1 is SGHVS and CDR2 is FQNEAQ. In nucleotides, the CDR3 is TGTGCCAGCAGCTCACTAGCGGGAGAATTGGGTGAGCAGTTCTTC. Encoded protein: CASSSLAGELGEQFF.

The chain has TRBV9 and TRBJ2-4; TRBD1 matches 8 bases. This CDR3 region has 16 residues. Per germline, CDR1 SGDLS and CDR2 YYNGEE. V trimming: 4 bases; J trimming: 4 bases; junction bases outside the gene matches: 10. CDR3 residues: CASSYGQGVDKNIQYF. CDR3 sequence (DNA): TGTGCCAGCAGCTATGGACAGGGTGTGGATAAAAACATTCAGTACTTC. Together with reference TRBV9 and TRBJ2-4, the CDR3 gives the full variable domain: DSGVTQTPKHLITATGQRVTLRCSPRSGDLSVYWYQQSLDQGLQFLIQYYNGEERAKGNILERFSAQQFPDLHSELNLSSLELGDSALYFCASSYGQGVDKNIQYFGAGTRLSVL.

Here the CDR3 reads CASSLGGPSYEQYF. The CDR3 DNA sequence: TGTGCCAGCAGCTTAGGGGGCCCCTCCTACGAGCAGTACTTC. The chain joins TRBV7-3 to TRBJ2-7; a possible D gene is TRBD1 (6 bases). Germline V gives CDR1 SGHTA, CDR2 FQGTGA. V was trimmed by 2 bases and J by 0 bases, leaving 8 bases between them. The length of the CDR3 is 14 residues.

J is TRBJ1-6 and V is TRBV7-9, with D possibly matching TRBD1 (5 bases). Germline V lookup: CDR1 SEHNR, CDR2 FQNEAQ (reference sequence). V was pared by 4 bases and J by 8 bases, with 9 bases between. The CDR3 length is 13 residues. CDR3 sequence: CASSWGFDSPLHF. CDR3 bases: TGTGCCAGCAGCTGGGGCTTCGATTCACCCCTCCACTTT.

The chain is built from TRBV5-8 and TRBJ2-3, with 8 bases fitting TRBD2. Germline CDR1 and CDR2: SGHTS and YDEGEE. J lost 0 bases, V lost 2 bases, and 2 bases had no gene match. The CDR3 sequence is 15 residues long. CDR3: CASSFIAGSTDTQYF. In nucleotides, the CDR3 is TGTGCCAGCAGCTTCATAGCGGGGAGCACAGATACGCAGTATTTT.

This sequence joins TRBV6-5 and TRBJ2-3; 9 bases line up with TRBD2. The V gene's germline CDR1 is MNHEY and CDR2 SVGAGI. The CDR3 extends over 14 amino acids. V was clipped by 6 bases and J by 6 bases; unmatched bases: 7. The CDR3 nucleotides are TGTGCCAGCAGAAGTAGCGGGGGAGGGGATACGCAGTATTTT. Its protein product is CASRSSGGGDTQYF.

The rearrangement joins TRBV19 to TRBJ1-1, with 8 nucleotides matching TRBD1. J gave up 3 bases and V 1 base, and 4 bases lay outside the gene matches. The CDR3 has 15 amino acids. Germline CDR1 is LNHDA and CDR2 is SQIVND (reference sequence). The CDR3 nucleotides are TGTGCCAGTAGTATAGCGGACAGGGACTACACTGAAGCTTTCTTT. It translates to CASSIADRDYTEAFF.

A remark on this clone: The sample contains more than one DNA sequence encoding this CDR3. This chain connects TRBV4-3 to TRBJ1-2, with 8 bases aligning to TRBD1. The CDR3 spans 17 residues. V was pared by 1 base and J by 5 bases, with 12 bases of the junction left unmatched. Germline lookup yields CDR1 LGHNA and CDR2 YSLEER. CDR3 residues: CASSQGRVVGQAYGYTF. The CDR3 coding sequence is TGCGCCAGCAGCCAAGGGCGCGTTGTGGGACAGGCATATGGCTACACCTTC.